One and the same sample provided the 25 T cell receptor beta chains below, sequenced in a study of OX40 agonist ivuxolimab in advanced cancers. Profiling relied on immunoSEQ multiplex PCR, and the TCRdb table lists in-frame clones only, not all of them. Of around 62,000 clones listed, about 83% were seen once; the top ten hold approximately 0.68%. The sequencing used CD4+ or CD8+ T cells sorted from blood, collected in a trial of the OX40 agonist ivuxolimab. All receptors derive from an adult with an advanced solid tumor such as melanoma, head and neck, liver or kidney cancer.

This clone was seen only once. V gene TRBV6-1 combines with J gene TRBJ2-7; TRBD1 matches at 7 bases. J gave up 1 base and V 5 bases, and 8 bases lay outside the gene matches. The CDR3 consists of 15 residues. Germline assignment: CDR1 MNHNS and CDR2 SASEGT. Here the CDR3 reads CASSSPRGQSYEQYF. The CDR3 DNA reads TGTGCCAGCAGTTCCCCCCGGGGACAGTCCTACGAGCAGTACTTC.

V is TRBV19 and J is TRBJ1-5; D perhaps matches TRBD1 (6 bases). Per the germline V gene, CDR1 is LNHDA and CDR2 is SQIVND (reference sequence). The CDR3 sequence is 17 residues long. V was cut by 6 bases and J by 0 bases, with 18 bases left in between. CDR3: CASSLGQLGYSNQPQHF. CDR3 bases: TGTGCCAGTAGCCTCGGACAGCTGGGGTATAGCAATCAGCCCCAGCATTTT.

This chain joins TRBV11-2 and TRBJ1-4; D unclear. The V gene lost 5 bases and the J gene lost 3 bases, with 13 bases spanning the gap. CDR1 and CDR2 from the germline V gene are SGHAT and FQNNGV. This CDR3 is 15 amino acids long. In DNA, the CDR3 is TGTGCCAGCAGCCCTAGTTTGGCAGCTAATGAAAAACTGTTTTTT. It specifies CASSPSLAANEKLFF.

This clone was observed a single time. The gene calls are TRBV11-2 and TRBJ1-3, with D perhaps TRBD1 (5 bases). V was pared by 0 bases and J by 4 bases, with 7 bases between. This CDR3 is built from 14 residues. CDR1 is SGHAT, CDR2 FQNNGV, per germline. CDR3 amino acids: CASSLDRVGNTIYF. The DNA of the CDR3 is TGTGCCAGCAGCTTAGACAGGGTCGGAAACACCATATATTTT. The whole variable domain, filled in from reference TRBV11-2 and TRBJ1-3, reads EAGVAQSPRYKIIEKRQSVAFWCNPISGHATLYWYQQILGQGPKLLIQFQNNGVVDDSQLPKDRFSAERLKGVDSTLKIQPAKLEDSAVYLCASSLDRVGNTIYFGEGSWLTVV.

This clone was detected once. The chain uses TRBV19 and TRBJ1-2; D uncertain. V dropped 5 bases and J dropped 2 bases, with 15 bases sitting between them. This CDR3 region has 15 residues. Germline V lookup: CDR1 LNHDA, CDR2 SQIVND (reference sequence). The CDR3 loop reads CASSPYAAANYGYTF. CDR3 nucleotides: TGTGCCAGTAGTCCCTACGCGGCTGCGAACTATGGCTACACCTTC.

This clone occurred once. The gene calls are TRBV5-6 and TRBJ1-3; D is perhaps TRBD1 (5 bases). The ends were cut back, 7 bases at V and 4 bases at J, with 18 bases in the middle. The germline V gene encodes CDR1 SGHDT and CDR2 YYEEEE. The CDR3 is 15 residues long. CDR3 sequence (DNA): TGTGCCAGCTCGAGGGACCCCACGGGGGGAAACACCATATATTTT. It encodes CASSRDPTGGNTIYF.

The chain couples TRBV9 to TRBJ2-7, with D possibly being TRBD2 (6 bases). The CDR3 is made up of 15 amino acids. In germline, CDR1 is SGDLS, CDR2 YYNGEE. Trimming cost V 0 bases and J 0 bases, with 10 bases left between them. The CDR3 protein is CASSVGGDGSYEQYF. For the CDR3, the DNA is TGTGCCAGCAGCGTAGGCGGGGACGGCTCCTACGAGCAGTACTTC.

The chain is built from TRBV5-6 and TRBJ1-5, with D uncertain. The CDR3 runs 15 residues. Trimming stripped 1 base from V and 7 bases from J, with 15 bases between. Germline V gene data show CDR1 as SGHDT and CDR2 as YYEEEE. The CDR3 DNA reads TGTGCCAGCAGCTTGTGGCGGGGATCCAGCCAGCCCCAGCATTTT. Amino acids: CASSLWRGSSQPQHF.

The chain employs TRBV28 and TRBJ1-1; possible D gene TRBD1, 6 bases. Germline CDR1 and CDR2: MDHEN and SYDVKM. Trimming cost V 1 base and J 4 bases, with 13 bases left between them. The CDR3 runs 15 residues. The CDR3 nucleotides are TGTGCCAGCAGTTTATTTTCGGGGGCTGGCACTGAAGCTTTCTTT. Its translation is CASSLFSGAGTEAFF.

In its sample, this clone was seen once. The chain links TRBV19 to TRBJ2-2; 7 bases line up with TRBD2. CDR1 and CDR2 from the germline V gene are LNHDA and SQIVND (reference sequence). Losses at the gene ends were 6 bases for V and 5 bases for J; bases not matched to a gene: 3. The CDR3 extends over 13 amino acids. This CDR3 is CASSPRGTGELFF. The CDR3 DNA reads TGTGCCAGTAGCCCGCGGGGGACCGGGGAGCTGTTTTTT.

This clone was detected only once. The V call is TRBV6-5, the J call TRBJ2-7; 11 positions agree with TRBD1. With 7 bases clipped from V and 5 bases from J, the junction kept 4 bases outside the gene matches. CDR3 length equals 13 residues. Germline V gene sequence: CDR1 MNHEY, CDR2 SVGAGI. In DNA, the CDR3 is TGTGCCAGCACCCGGACAGGGGGCCACGAGCAGTACTTC. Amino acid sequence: CASTRTGGHEQYF.

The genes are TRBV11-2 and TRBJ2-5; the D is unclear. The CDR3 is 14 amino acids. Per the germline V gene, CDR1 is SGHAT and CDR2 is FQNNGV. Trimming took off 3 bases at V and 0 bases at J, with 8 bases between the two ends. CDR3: CASSFGGHQETQYF. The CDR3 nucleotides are TGTGCCAGCAGCTTCGGCGGCCACCAAGAGACCCAGTACTTC.

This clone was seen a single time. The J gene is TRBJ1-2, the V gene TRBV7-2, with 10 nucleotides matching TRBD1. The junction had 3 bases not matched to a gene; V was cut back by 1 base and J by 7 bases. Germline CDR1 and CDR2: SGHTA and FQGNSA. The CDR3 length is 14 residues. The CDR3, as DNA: TGTGCCAGCAGCTTAGGACAGGGGGCAGGTGGCTACACCTTC. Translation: CASSLGQGAGGYTF.

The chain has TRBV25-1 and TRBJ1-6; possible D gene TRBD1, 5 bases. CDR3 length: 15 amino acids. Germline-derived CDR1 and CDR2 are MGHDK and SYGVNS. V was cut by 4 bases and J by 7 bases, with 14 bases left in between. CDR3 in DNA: TGTGCCAGCAGTGTTCAGGGATTCGGCAATTCACCCCTCCACTTT. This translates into CASSVQGFGNSPLHF.

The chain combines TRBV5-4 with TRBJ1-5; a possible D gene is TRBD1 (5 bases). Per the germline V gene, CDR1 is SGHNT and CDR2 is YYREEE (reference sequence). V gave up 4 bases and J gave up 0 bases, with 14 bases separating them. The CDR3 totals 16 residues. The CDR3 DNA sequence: TGTGCCAGCAGCGACAGAGTTCTTTATAGCAATCAGCCCCAGCATTTT. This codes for CASSDRVLYSNQPQHF.

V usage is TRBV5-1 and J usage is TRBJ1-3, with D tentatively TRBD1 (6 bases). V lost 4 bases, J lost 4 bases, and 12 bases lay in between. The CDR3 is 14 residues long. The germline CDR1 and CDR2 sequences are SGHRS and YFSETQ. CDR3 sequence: CASSTGGAGNTIYF. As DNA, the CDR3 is TGCGCCAGCAGCACGGGGGGCGCGGGAAACACCATATATTTT.

CDR3 coding DNA: TGCGCCAGCAGCTTGTTAGCGGGGGAGATCACTGAAGCTTTCTTT. As protein: CASSLLAGEITEAFF. V and J are TRBV5-1 and TRBJ1-1, with D perhaps matching TRBD1 (5 bases). In germline, CDR1 is SGHRS, CDR2 YFSETQ. V lost 1 base and J lost 4, with 14 bases in between. The CDR3 is 15 amino acids.

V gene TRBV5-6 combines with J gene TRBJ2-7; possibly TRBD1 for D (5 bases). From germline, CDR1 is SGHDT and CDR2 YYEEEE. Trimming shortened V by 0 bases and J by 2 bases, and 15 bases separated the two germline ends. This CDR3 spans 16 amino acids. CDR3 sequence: CASSLAAQGSTYEQYF. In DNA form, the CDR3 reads TGTGCCAGCAGCTTGGCCGCTCAGGGAAGTACCTACGAGCAGTACTTC.

The CDR3 here is CASSPRQGGFGYTF. Written as DNA, the CDR3 is TGTGCCAGCAGCCCTCGACAGGGAGGCTTTGGCTACACCTTC. This sequence joins TRBV7-8 and TRBJ1-2; 7 bases map to TRBD1. This CDR3 has 14 residues. Trimming at V came to 5 bases and at J to 7 bases, leaving 10 bases not matched to a gene. Germline V gene data show CDR1 as SGHVS and CDR2 as FQNEAQ.

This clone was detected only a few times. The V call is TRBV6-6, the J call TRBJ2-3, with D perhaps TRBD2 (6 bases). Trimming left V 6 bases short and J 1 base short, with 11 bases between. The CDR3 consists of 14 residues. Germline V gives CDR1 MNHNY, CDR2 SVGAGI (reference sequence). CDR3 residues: CASRATRGTDTQYF. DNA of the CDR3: TGTGCCAGCAGAGCGACTAGGGGCACAGATACGCAGTATTTT.

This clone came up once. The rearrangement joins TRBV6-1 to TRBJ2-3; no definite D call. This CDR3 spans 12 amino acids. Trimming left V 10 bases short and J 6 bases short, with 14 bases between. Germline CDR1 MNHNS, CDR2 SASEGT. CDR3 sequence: CATRNVGDTQYF. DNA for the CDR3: TGTGCCACGCGGAACGTGGGGGATACGCAGTATTTT.

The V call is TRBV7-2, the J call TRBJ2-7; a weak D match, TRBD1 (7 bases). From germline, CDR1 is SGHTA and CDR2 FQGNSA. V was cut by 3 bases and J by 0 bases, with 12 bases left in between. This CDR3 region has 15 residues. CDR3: CASSLAGGGSYEQYF. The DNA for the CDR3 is TGTGCCAGCAGCTTGGCAGGGGGAGGCTCCTACGAGCAGTACTTC.

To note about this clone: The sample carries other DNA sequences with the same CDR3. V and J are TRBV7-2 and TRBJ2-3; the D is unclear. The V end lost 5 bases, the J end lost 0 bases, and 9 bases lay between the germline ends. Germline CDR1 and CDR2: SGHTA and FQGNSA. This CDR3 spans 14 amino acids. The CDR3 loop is CASSLRPSTDTQYF. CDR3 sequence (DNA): TGTGCCAGCAGCCTCCGCCCTAGCACAGATACGCAGTATTTT.

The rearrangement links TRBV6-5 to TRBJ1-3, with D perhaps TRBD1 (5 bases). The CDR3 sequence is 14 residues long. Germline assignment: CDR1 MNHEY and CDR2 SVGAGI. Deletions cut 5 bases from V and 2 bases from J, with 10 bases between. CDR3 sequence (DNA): TGTGCCAGCAGTCCCGACAGTACTGGAAACACCATATATTTT. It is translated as CASSPDSTGNTIYF.

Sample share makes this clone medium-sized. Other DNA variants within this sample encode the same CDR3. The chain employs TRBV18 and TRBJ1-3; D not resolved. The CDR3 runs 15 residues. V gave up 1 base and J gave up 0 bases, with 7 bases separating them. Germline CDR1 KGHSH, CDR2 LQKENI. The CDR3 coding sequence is TGTGCCAGCTCACCACGGGGTTCCTCTGGAAACACCATATATTTT. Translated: CASSPRGSSGNTIYF.